A single sample gave rise to the 32 T cell receptor beta chains below, sequenced in a study of radiation and T cells in renal cell carcinoma (dated by TCRdb to about 2020). Library generation was performed with the immunoSEQ multiplex PCR assay. Entries here come from immuneACCESS through TCRdb and include only in-frame sequences with V and J called. Some clones fail to appear in such tables; in the studies checked, an unresolved V gene covers under half of the shortfall, and the cause of the remainder is unknown. Across this sample there are approximately 150,000 clones, with 86% seen only once. The ten top clones hold less than 20% of the sample. The time point label here, explained by the study, means: blood 4 weeks post-SBRT, at nephrectomy. This specimen's treatment or condition label, interpreted: 15 Gy SBRT to primary tumor, nephrectomy 4 weeks later. Source: blood, taken from a patient whose treatment included radiotherapy and nephrectomy. These receptors were collected from a woman aged 45-60 years with renal cell carcinoma.

The chain couples TRBV7-8 to TRBJ2-2, with 12 bases fitting TRBD2. This CDR3 is built from 17 residues. Germline assignment: CDR1 SGHVS and CDR2 FQNEAQ. Germline trimming cut 0 bases from V and 5 bases from J; bases unmatched to any gene: 4. In nucleotides, the CDR3 is TGTGCCAGCAGCTTAGCCTCACTAGCGGGGGGTACCGGGGAGCTGTTTTTT. Protein sequence: CASSLASLAGGTGELFF.

The gene calls are TRBV28 and TRBJ2-7; D remains ambiguous. The V gene lost 6 bases and the J gene lost 7 bases, with 16 bases spanning the gap. The germline V gene has CDR1 MDHEN and CDR2 SYDVKM. This CDR3 has 13 amino acids. CDR3 bases: TGTGCCAGCAGACTACGGCTGCCTGGAGAGCAGTACTTC. Translation: CASRLRLPGEQYF.

About this clone itself: The junction and the germline gene differ at one end; a read error may be behind it. The V gene is TRBV7-7, the J gene TRBJ1-4; D is possibly TRBD1 (6 bases). CDR1 and CDR2 (germline): SSHAT, FNYEAQ (reference sequence). CDR3 length: 19 amino acids. This chain's CDR3 is CASSLEGDLGYTENEKLFF. The CDR3 nucleotides read TGTGCTAGCAGCTTAGAGGGGGATTTGGGCTATACGGAAAATGAAAAACTGTTTTTT.

The chain joins TRBV7-2 to TRBJ2-3; TRBD1 might be the D (6 bases). The CDR3 consists of 14 residues. Trimming shortened V by 1 base and J by 6 bases, and 11 bases separated the two germline ends. The germline V gene has CDR1 SGHTA and CDR2 FQGNSA. For the CDR3, the DNA is TGTGCCAGCAGCTTAGGGAACAGGGTTGATACGCAGTATTTT. It encodes CASSLGNRVDTQYF. The full variable domain, in which reference TRBV7-2 and TRBJ2-3 provide the parts outside the CDR3, is GAGVSQSPSNKVTEKGKDVELRCDPISGHTALYWYRQSLGQGLEFLIYFQGNSAPDKSGLPSDRFSAERTGGSVSTLTIQRTQQEDSAVYLCASSLGNRVDTQYFGPGTRLTVL.

The J gene is TRBJ2-7, the V gene TRBV2; perhaps TRBD2 as D (6 bases). The CDR3 covers 15 residues. The V gene's germline CDR1 is SNHLY and CDR2 FYNNEI. With 0 bases removed from V and 3 bases from J, the gap between germline ends came to 12 bases. The CDR3 coding sequence is TGTGCCAGCAGTGAAGCGCTGGGGGGAGGCTACGAGCAGTACTTC. This encodes CASSEALGGGYEQYF.

CDR3 sequence reads: CASSLQGASNEKLFF. As DNA, the CDR3 is TGCGCCAGCAGCTTGCAGGGGGCGTCTAATGAAAAACTGTTTTTT. This chain connects TRBV5-1 to TRBJ1-4; 8 bases are shared with TRBD1. V lost 1 base to trimming and J lost 3 bases; unmatched junction nucleotides: 2. Germline V gene sequence: CDR1 SGHRS, CDR2 YFSETQ. The CDR3 is made up of 15 amino acids.

The J gene is TRBJ2-2, the V gene TRBV18, with a tentative D call TRBD2 (6 bases). The CDR3 is 16 amino acids. The V and J ends lost 3 bases and 4 bases respectively, with 15 bases between them. Germline CDR1 is KGHSH and CDR2 is LQKENI. CDR3 sequence (DNA): TGTGCCAGCTCACCCCCCATTCAGGGAGGCACCGGGGAGCTGTTTTTT. This translates into CASSPPIQGGTGELFF. The full variable domain, rest sourced from reference TRBV18 and TRBJ2-2, is NAGVMQNPRHLVRRRGQEARLRCSPMKGHSHVYWYRQLPEEGLKFMVYLQKENIIDESGMPKERFSAEFPKEGPSILRIQQVVRGDSAAYFCASSPPIQGGTGELFFGEGSRLTVL.

V is TRBV6-1 and J is TRBJ2-5; TRBD1 or TRBD2 may be the D gene (5 bases each). Trimming shortened V by 3 bases and J by 2 bases, and 13 bases separated the two germline ends. CDR3 length: 15 amino acids. Germline V gene sequence: CDR1 MNHNS, CDR2 SASEGT. The CDR3 bases are TGTGCCAGCAGTGAGCCAGGGACGATTCAAGAGACCCAGTACTTC. The encoded protein is CASSEPGTIQETQYF.

This sequence joins TRBV28 and TRBJ1-1; possible D gene TRBD1, 6 bases. The germline CDR1 and CDR2 sequences are MDHEN and SYDVKM. The CDR3 totals 14 residues. V was clipped by 6 bases and J by 5 bases, with 16 bases between them. The CDR3 bases are TGTGCCAGCAGCCTCCCCGGGGGGCGAACTGAAGCTTTCTTT. Amino acids: CASSLPGGRTEAFF.

The chain has TRBV7-2 and TRBJ1-1, with a tentative D call TRBD1 (5 bases). CDR1 is SGHTA and CDR2 is FQGNSA in the germline V gene. Trimming stripped 2 bases from V and 8 bases from J, with 12 bases between. This CDR3 region has 13 residues. The CDR3 loop reads CASSLRGPSEAFF. The CDR3 nucleotides are TGTGCCAGCAGCTTAAGGGGTCCCTCCGAAGCTTTCTTT. Full variable domain (outside the CDR3, taken from reference TRBV7-2 and TRBJ1-1): GAGVSQSPSNKVTEKGKDVELRCDPISGHTALYWYRQSLGQGLEFLIYFQGNSAPDKSGLPSDRFSAERTGGSVSTLTIQRTQQEDSAVYLCASSLRGPSEAFFGQGTRLTVV.

Concerning this clone: A junction boundary mismatches the germline segment, possibly from a read error. V and J are TRBV5-4 and TRBJ1-4; D not resolved. Per germline, CDR1 SGHNT and CDR2 YYREEE (reference sequence). The CDR3 runs 15 residues. This CDR3 reads CASSQERGGDEKLFF. CDR3 sequence (DNA): TGCGCCAGCAGCCAAGAACGGGGAGGAGATGAAAAACTGTTTTTT.

This chain uses TRBV5-1 with TRBJ1-4; D is undetermined. Germline assignment: CDR1 SGHRS and CDR2 YFSETQ. Trimming pared 7 bases from V and 0 bases from J, leaving 10 bases between. The length of the CDR3 is 14 residues. CDR3: CASAGHATNEKLFF. In DNA form, the CDR3 reads TGCGCCAGCGCCGGGCATGCAACTAATGAAAAACTGTTTTTT.

The chain recombines TRBV27 with TRBJ1-6; D ambiguous. The CDR3 is made up of 14 amino acids. Germline values: CDR1 MNHEY, CDR2 SMNVEV (reference sequence). Trimming took off 7 bases at V and 7 bases at J, with 14 bases between the two ends. The CDR3 loop reads CASMESHLNSPLHF. Here the CDR3 DNA reads TGTGCCAGCATGGAGAGCCACCTAAATTCACCCCTCCACTTT.

The genes are TRBV9 and TRBJ2-1; perhaps TRBD2 as D (7 bases). The CDR3 covers 16 residues. V gave up 5 bases and J gave up 5 bases, with 20 bases separating them. Germline-derived CDR1 and CDR2 are SGDLS and YYNGEE. CDR3 coding DNA: TGTGCCAGCAGGCCCGCCGGCCAGCGGGACAACAATGAGCAGTTCTTC. This translates into CASRPAGQRDNNEQFF.

This chain links TRBV29-1 with TRBJ2-1, with 9 bases fitting TRBD2. Germline CDR1 reads SQVTM; CDR2 reads ANQGSEA. V lost 4 bases, J lost 6 bases, and 7 bases stayed unmatched. The CDR3 loop spans 14 amino acids. CDR3 amino acids: CSVAASGEGNEQFF. The CDR3 nucleotides are TGCAGCGTTGCGGCTAGCGGGGAGGGCAATGAGCAGTTCTTC.

The table lists this clone with a count of one. Other nucleotide sequences in the sample specify the same CDR3. The J gene is TRBJ2-5, the V gene TRBV19, with D perhaps matching TRBD2 (6 bases). The V gene lost 1 base and the J gene lost 5 bases, with 8 bases spanning the gap. Germline-derived CDR1 and CDR2 are LNHDA and SQIVND (reference sequence). This CDR3 is 13 amino acids long. CDR3 DNA: TGTGCCAGTAGTATAGGAGGGAGGGAGACCCAGTACTTC. Encoded protein: CASSIGGRETQYF.

Concerning this clone: At one end the junction does not follow the germline gene, possibly because of a read error. V and J are TRBV6-5 and TRBJ1-1, with D perhaps TRBD1 (6 bases). The germline gives CDR1 MNHEY, CDR2 SVGAGI. The CDR3 spans 14 residues. The CDR3 here is CASKLNRVKTEAFF. As DNA, the CDR3 is TGTGCCAGCAAGCTGAACAGGGTGAAGACTGAAGCTTTCTTT.

The chain combines TRBV28 with TRBJ1-4; 8 bases are a match to TRBD1. V lost 2 bases and J lost 8; bases outside the gene matches: 4. Germline lookup yields CDR1 MDHEN and CDR2 SYDVKM. The CDR3 is 14 residues long. As DNA, the CDR3 is TGTGCCAGCAGTTTACAGGGGGCGCGGGAAAAACTGTTTTTT. Encoded protein: CASSLQGAREKLFF.

The rearrangement links TRBV19 to TRBJ2-3; D uncertain. Trimming left V 7 bases short and J 6 bases short, with 14 bases between. The CDR3 covers 13 residues. Per the germline V gene, CDR1 is LNHDA and CDR2 is SQIVND (reference sequence). CDR3 in DNA: TGTGCCAGTACCTATGGACCCGGGGATACGCAGTATTTT. Protein product: CASTYGPGDTQYF. Together with reference TRBV19 and TRBJ2-3, the CDR3 gives the full variable domain: DGGITQSPKYLFRKEGQNVTLSCEQNLNHDAMYWYRQDPGQGLRLIYYSQIVNDFQKGDIAEGYSVSREKKESFPLTVTSAQKNPTAFYLCASTYGPGDTQYFGPGTRLTVL.

This sequence joins TRBV5-4 and TRBJ2-1; TRBD2 matches 10 bases. Germline V gene data show CDR1 as SGHNT and CDR2 as YYREEE (reference sequence). The ends lost 1 base at V and 8 bases at J; junction bases unmatched: 6. CDR3 length equals 15 residues. CDR3 in amino acids: CASSLSSGGMYEQFF. The CDR3 region has the DNA TGTGCCAGCAGCTTGAGTAGCGGGGGGATGTATGAGCAGTTCTTC.

The chain joins TRBV28 to TRBJ2-7; D may be TRBD2 (6 bases). Germline assignment: CDR1 MDHEN and CDR2 SYDVKM. CDR3 length equals 11 residues. Trimming shortened V by 10 bases and J by 4 bases, and 11 bases separated the two germline ends. The CDR3 loop reads CATGVMYEQYF. CDR3 DNA: TGTGCCACGGGAGTTATGTACGAGCAGTACTTC.

The chain links TRBV9 to TRBJ2-7, with D perhaps matching TRBD1 (7 bases). The CDR3 extends over 16 amino acids. V gave up 4 bases and J gave up 3 bases, with 20 bases separating them. Germline V gives CDR1 SGDLS, CDR2 YYNGEE. CDR3: CASSQEGTGEVYEQYF. The DNA for the CDR3 is TGTGCCAGCAGCCAAGAGGGAACAGGGGAGGTCTACGAGCAGTACTTC. Using reference TRBV9 and TRBJ2-7 for the parts outside the CDR3, the full variable domain is DSGVTQTPKHLITATGQRVTLRCSPRSGDLSVYWYQQSLDQGLQFLIQYYNGEERAKGNILERFSAQQFPDLHSELNLSSLELGDSALYFCASSQEGTGEVYEQYFGPGTRLTVT.

V is TRBV6-5 and J is TRBJ1-1, with a tentative D call TRBD1 (6 bases). V was cut by 6 bases and J by 7 bases, with 9 bases left in between. Per germline, CDR1 MNHEY and CDR2 SVGAGI. There are 11 residues in the CDR3. The CDR3 loop reads CASSRGREAFF. In DNA form, the CDR3 reads TGTGCCAGCAGCCGGGGGCGTGAAGCTTTCTTT.

This chain joins TRBV28 and TRBJ1-5; D call uncertain. CDR3 length: 16 amino acids. Trimming removed 7 bases at V and 1 base at J, with 17 bases between. Looked up from germline, CDR1 is MDHEN and CDR2 is SYDVKM. The CDR3 protein is CASTHAGMESNQPQHF. In DNA form, the CDR3 reads TGTGCCAGCACCCACGCCGGGATGGAAAGCAATCAGCCCCAGCATTTT.

This rearrangement joins TRBV30 to TRBJ2-7; 11 bases match TRBD1. The V segment lost 6 bases and the J segment 6 bases; nucleotides outside the gene matches: 7. The CDR3 totals 13 residues. From germline, CDR1 is GTSNPN and CDR2 SVGIG (reference sequence). The CDR3 DNA is TGTGCCTGCGCACGGGGGACAGGGGGCGAGCAGTACTTC. It codes for CACARGTGGEQYF.

This rearrangement joins TRBV30 to TRBJ2-7; D remains ambiguous. The CDR3 runs to 14 residues. CDR1 and CDR2 (germline): GTSNPN, SVGIG (reference sequence). V was clipped by 2 bases and J by 2 bases, with 13 bases between them. The CDR3 DNA follows: TGTGCCTGGAGTCACTCAAGGGCCCCCTACGAGCAGTACTTC. Its protein is CAWSHSRAPYEQYF.

V and J are TRBV28 and TRBJ1-5; tentative D call: TRBD1 (5 bases). Trimming stripped 6 bases from V and 0 bases from J, with 15 bases between. The CDR3 sequence is 16 residues long. Germline CDR1 is MDHEN and CDR2 is SYDVKM. The CDR3, as DNA: TGTGCCAGCAGACTTCCGGGGCACACTAGCAATCAGCCCCAGCATTTT. It specifies CASRLPGHTSNQPQHF.

The V gene is TRBV6-5, the J gene TRBJ1-4, with TRBD1 matching 9 bases. The CDR3 sequence is 15 residues long. Unmatched junction bases numbered 7, after V lost 4 bases and J lost 7 bases. Germline values: CDR1 MNHEY, CDR2 SVGAGI. CDR3 in DNA: TGTGCCAGCAGTTCCCAACAGGGGGCGGGTGAAAAACTGTTTTTT. It encodes CASSSQQGAGEKLFF.

The rearrangement links TRBV27 to TRBJ2-2; tentatively, D is TRBD2 (5 bases). CDR3 length equals 15 residues. V lost 6 bases, J lost 5 bases, and 16 bases lay in between. Per the germline V gene, CDR1 is MNHEY and CDR2 is SMNVEV (reference sequence). The CDR3 nucleotides read TGTGCCAGCAGGTTTGAGGGATCCTGGACCGGGGAGCTGTTTTTT. It encodes CASRFEGSWTGELFF.

Notes on this clone: This sample also contains other DNA sequences that code for the same CDR3. The V call is TRBV28, the J call TRBJ2-6, with D uncertain. The V end lost 3 bases, the J end lost 4 bases, and 4 bases lay between the germline ends. CDR1 and CDR2 from the germline V gene are MDHEN and SYDVKM. The CDR3 length is 13 residues. CDR3 nucleotide sequence: TGTGCCAGCAGTTTGTCGGGGGCCAACGTCCTGACTTTC. It translates to CASSLSGANVLTF.

The chain carries TRBV6-1 and TRBJ1-3, with a possible D match to TRBD1 (5 bases). Germline assignment: CDR1 MNHNS and CDR2 SASEGT. The CDR3 consists of 15 residues. V lost 6 bases and J 1 base, leaving 13 bases between the germline ends. The CDR3 sequence: CASSPTQGSGNTIYF. For the CDR3, the DNA is TGTGCCAGCAGCCCAACCCAGGGTTCTGGAAACACCATATATTTT.

V and J are TRBV7-2 and TRBJ2-1; the match to TRBD2 covers 10 bases. The ends lost 5 bases at V and 1 base at J; junction bases unmatched: 2. The CDR3 runs to 15 residues. Per germline, CDR1 SGHTA and CDR2 FQGNSA. The CDR3 protein is CASSMTSGSYNEQFF. The CDR3 nucleotides are TGTGCCAGCAGCATGACTAGCGGGTCCTACAATGAGCAGTTCTTC.